Detailed here is one T cell receptor (beta chain). The data were obtained in a study of blood T cell repertoires in COVID-19. Study overall: The United States, Italy and Spain provided the acute and convalescent COVID-19 samples. Sources were T cells, B-cell-depleted T cells, or PBMCs; the material itself was cDNA or gDNA.

In the authors' methods: The assay estimated nucleated cells by amplifying reference gene primers. Profiled with immunoSEQ multiplex PCR; TCRdb holds only in-frame clones, not every one. V, J and clone size are taken as reported in that table, and D and trimming were inferred from the DNA itself. This table has 100,000 or so clones, about 86% appearing once. Deletions cut 1 base from V and 5 bases from J, with 12 bases between. From germline, CDR1 is SGHNT and CDR2 YYREEE (reference sequence). CDR3 size: 14 residues. Sequencing was performed on peripheral blood. This clonotype was sampled from a man older than 75 with acute or convalescent COVID-19. The chain links TRBV5-4 to TRBJ2-5, with TRBD1 as a possible D gene (6 bases). This CDR3 is CASSLWGPGETQYF. CDR3 DNA: TGTGCCAGCAGCTTGTGGGGGCCGGGGGAGACCCAGTACTTC.